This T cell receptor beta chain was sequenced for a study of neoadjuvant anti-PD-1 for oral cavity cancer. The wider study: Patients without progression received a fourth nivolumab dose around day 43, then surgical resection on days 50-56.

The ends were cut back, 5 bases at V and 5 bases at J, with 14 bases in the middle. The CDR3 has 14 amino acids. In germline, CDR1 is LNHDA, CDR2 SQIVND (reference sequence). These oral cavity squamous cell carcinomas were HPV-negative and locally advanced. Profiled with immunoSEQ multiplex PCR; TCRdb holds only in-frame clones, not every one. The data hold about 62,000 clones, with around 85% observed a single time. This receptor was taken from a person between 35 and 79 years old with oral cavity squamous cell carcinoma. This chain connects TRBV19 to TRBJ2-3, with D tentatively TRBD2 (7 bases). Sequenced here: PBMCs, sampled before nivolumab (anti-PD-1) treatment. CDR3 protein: CASSSGQRGDTQYF. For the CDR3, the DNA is TGTGCCAGTAGTTCAGGACAGCGGGGAGATACGCAGTATTTT. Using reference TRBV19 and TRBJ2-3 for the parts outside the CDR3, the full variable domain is DGGITQSPKYLFRKEGQNVTLSCEQNLNHDAMYWYRQDPGQGLRLIYYSQIVNDFQKGDIAEGYSVSREKKESFPLTVTSAQKNPTAFYLCASSSGQRGDTQYFGPGTRLTVL.